This T cell receptor beta chain derives from a study of blood T cell repertoires in COVID-19. CDR3 length equals 14 residues. CDR1 is SGHNT, CDR2 YYREEE, per germline (reference sequence). The J segment lost 5 bases and the V segment lost 2 bases, leaving 2 bases of the junction unmatched. Sequencing used immunoSEQ multiplex PCR; TCRdb keeps in-frame clones, though not all of them. Among approximately 99,000 clones listed, roughly 89% were seen once. The specimen sequenced was peripheral blood. The chain couples TRBV5-4 to TRBJ2-4; TRBD1 matches 9 bases. This clonotype was sampled from a man aged 65 to 79 with active or convalescent COVID-19. The CDR3 DNA follows: TGTGCCAGCAGCTTACAGGGGGCTGAAAACATTCAGTACTTC. This translates into CASSLQGAENIQYF.